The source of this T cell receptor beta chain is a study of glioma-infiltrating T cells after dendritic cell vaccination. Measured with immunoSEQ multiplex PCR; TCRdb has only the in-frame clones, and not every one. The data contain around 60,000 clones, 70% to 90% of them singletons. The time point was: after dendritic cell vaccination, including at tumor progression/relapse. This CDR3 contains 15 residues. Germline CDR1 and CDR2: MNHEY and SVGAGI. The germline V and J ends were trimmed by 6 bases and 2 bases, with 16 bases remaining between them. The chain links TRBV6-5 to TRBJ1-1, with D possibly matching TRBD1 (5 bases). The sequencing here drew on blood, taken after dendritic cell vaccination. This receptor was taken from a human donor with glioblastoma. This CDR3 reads CASSLYGGGNTEAFF. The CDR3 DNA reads TGTGCCAGCAGCCTATACGGGGGGGGTAACACTGAAGCTTTCTTT.